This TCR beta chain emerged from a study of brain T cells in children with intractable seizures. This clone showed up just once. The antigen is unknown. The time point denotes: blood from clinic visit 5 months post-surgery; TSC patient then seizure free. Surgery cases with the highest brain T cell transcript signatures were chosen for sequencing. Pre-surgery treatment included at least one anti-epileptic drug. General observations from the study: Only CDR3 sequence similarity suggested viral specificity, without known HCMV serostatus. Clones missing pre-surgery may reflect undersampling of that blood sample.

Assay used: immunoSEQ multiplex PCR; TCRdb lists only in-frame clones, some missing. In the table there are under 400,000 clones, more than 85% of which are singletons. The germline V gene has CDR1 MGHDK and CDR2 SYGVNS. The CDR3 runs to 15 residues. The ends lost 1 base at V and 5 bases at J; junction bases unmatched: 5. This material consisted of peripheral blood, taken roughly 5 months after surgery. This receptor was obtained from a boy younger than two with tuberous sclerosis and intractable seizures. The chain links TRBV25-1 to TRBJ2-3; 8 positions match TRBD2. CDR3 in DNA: TGTGCCAGCAGTGAATTTCGGGGGGGTGGAGATACGCAGTATTTT. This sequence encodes CASSEFRGGGDTQYF.